The rows below give T cell receptor beta chains drawn from one sample of a study of cytomegalovirus exposure and HLA in healthy donors. TCRdb's copy holds only in-frame clones and misses some; the assay was immunoSEQ multiplex PCR. The table records 200,000 to 250,000 clones, 70% to 90% of them present only once. The sample consisted of PBMCs. The receptors come from a human donor in good health. Each CDR3 is given with its conserved first and last residue. Fields, in order: V gene, clone size, J gene, D gene, CDR3 protein, CDR3 DNA. A D gene is named only where the DNA matches it firmly. Clone sizes are given selectively: once, few, many, or a class where the clone is expanded.

TRBV2	few	TRBJ1-2	TRBD1	CASSVRDRGGYTF	TGTGCCAGCAGTGTCCGGGACAGGGGTGGCTACACCTTC
TRBV10-1	-	TRBJ2-3	-	CASSEIRLPGTDTQYF	TGCGCCAGCAGTGAAATTCGACTCCCTGGCACAGATACGCAGTATTTT
TRBV5-4	-	TRBJ2-3	-	CASSPRDISTDTQYF	TGTGCCAGCAGCCCCCGGGACATTAGCACAGATACGCAGTATTTT
TRBV5-6	-	TRBJ1-1	-	CASSAQTGSGTEAFF	TGTGCCAGCAGCGCCCAAACAGGGAGTGGCACTGAAGCTTTCTTT
TRBV5-8	-	TRBJ1-1	TRBD1	CASSHGTGGELDTEAFF	TGTGCCAGCAGCCATGGGACAGGGGGCGAACTGGACACTGAAGCTTTCTTT
TRBV5-5	-	TRBJ1-3	TRBD1	CASSLISGQGNTIYF	TGTGCCAGCAGCTTGATTTCGGGACAGGGAAACACCATATATTTT
TRBV27	-	TRBJ2-1	TRBD2	CASSLGTRANNEQFF	TGTGCCAGCAGTTTGGGGACTAGAGCTAACAATGAGCAGTTCTTC
TRBV5-4	few	TRBJ2-7	TRBD2	CASKDRGGTSGSYEQYF	TGTGCCAGCAAGGACAGGGGAGGGACTAGCGGGAGTTACGAGCAGTACTTC
TRBV9	few	TRBJ2-7	TRBD1	CASSPPGQGLGEQYF	TGTGCCAGCAGCCCCCCGGGACAGGGGTTGGGGGAGCAGTACTTC
TRBV11-2	-	TRBJ2-5	-	CASSLTGEIIQETQYF	TGTGCCAGCAGCTTAACGGGGGAAATAATTCAAGAGACCCAGTACTTC
TRBV29-1	-	TRBJ2-1	-	CSVDLHPNEQFF	TGCAGCGTTGATTTACACCCCAATGAGCAGTTCTTC
TRBV29-1	-	TRBJ2-3	-	CSVSYRGTDTQYF	TGCAGCGTTTCATACAGGGGCACAGATACGCAGTATTTT
TRBV7-8	-	TRBJ2-3	-	CASSLAWQTDTQYF	TGTGCCAGCAGCTTAGCGTGGCAGACAGATACGCAGTATTTT
TRBV19	once	TRBJ2-3	TRBD2	CASSPGLLAGVSDTQYF	TGTGCCAGTAGTCCCGGGCTACTAGCGGGAGTCTCAGATACGCAGTATTTT
TRBV7-9	-	TRBJ1-1	-	CASSRGDSNTEAFF	TGTGCCAGCAGTCGGGGGGATTCGAACACTGAAGCTTTCTTT
TRBV6-6	few	TRBJ2-7	-	CASSPVQVRYEQYF	TGTGCCAGCAGTCCCGTCCAGGTCAGGTACGAGCAGTACTTC
TRBV2	-	TRBJ2-1	-	CASSEIRDKNNEQFF	TGTGCCAGCAGTGAAATACGGGATAAAAACAATGAGCAGTTCTTC
TRBV9	-	TRBJ2-2	-	CASSASGAGELFF	TGTGCCAGCAGCGCATCGGGGGCCGGGGAGCTGTTTTTT
TRBV27	-	TRBJ2-1	-	CASSPTRENEQFF	TGTGCCAGCAGTCCGACACGGGAGAATGAGCAGTTCTTC
TRBV10-3	few	TRBJ2-7	TRBD1	CAISGQGYSYEQYF	TGTGCCATCAGTGGACAGGGGTACTCCTACGAGCAGTACTTC
TRBV7-9	-	TRBJ2-3	TRBD2	CASSLGAGLAESTDTQYF	TGTGCCAGCAGCTTAGGAGCAGGCCTAGCGGAGAGCACAGATACGCAGTATTTT
TRBV2	-	TRBJ2-5	-	CASTASAETQYF	TGTGCCAGCACCGCTAGCGCCGAGACCCAGTACTTC
TRBV19	-	TRBJ2-1	TRBD2	CASSTRTSGRGNEQFF	TGTGCCAGTAGTACCCGGACTAGCGGGAGGGGAAATGAGCAGTTCTTC
TRBV5-1	-	TRBJ2-6	TRBD1	CASSLEWTGGSGANVLTF	TGCGCCAGCAGCTTGGAATGGACAGGGGGCTCTGGGGCCAACGTCCTGACTTTC
TRBV19	-	TRBJ1-1	TRBD1	CASSKPAGQGGTEAFF	TGTGCCAGTAGTAAACCGGCGGGGCAGGGGGGCACTGAAGCTTTCTTT
TRBV7-9	-	TRBJ1-5	-	CASSLMDNNQPQHF	TGTGCCAGCAGCTTAATGGACAACAATCAGCCCCAGCATTTT
TRBV7-6	-	TRBJ1-3	-	CASSLEGSAGNTIYF	TGTGCCAGCAGCTTAGAGGGGTCGGCTGGAAACACCATATATTTT
TRBV12-5	-	TRBJ2-3	-	CASGLIGLMNTQYF	TGTGCTAGTGGTTTGATTGGACTTATGAATACGCAGTATTTT
TRBV7-2	few	TRBJ1-5	-	CASSLVGQFGNQPQHF	TGTGCCAGCAGCTTAGTTGGTCAGTTTGGCAATCAGCCCCAGCATTTT
TRBV4-3	-	TRBJ2-1	-	CASSGGSPVSSYNEQFF	TGCGCCAGCAGCGGGGGGTCTCCGGTGAGCTCCTACAATGAGCAGTTCTTC